The rows below give T cell receptor beta chains drawn from one sample of a study of T cell changes during pregnancy in multiple sclerosis. The repertoire was sequenced with immunoSEQ multiplex PCR; TCRdb's copy has only in-frame clones and lacks some. The sample has 65,000 to 80,000 clones, 90% to 95% seen once; the top ten hold around 0.2%. The sequencing used CD4+ T cells from peripheral blood mononuclear cells, collected before pregnancy. All receptors derive from a female donor with multiple sclerosis, enrolled in a pregnancy study. CDR3s include the opening cysteine and the closing phenylalanine or tryptophan. The D gene is left open where the match is weak. Some rows mark clone size as missing; the rest say once, few, many or name a class of expanded clone.

>TRBD1|TRBJ2-5|TRBV5-6|.
CASSSTGGAWQETQYF
TGTGCCAGCAGCTCTACAGGGGGCGCATGGCAAGAGACCCAGTACTTC
>.|TRBJ1-4|TRBV5-1|.
CASSPQGANEKLFF
TGCGCCAGCAGCCCCCAGGGTGCTAATGAAAAACTGTTTTTT
>TRBD1|TRBJ1-3|TRBV6-5|.
CASKVTGAGNTIYF
TGTGCCAGCAAGGTGACAGGGGCCGGAAACACCATATATTTT
>.|TRBJ1-1|TRBV30|.
CAWSAGESPGWTEAFF
TGTGCCTGGAGCGCAGGCGAGAGCCCAGGGTGGACTGAAGCTTTCTTT
>.|TRBJ2-3|TRBV6-1|.
CASSEVVGHGRGTDTQYF
TGTGCCAGCAGTGAAGTTGTAGGACACGGAAGGGGCACAGATACGCAGTATTTT
>.|TRBJ1-6|TRBV11-2|.
CASSSDTTYSPLHF
TGTGCCAGCAGCTCGGACACCACTTATTCACCCCTCCACTTT
>.|TRBJ2-5|TRBV5-1|.
CASRVEETQYF
TGCGCCAGCAGGGTAGAAGAGACCCAGTACTTC
>.|TRBJ1-2|TRBV18|.
CASSLDRSYGYTF
TGTGCCAGCTCACTTGACAGGTCCTATGGCTACACCTTC
>.|TRBJ1-2|TRBV5-4|.
CASSLGLINYGYTF
TGTGCCAGCAGCTTGGGACTCATTAACTATGGCTACACCTTC
>TRBD1|TRBJ2-4|TRBV11-3|.
CASSPGQGPVDIQYF
TGTGCCAGCAGCCCGGGACAGGGGCCTGTAGACATTCAGTACTTC
>TRBD2|TRBJ2-3|TRBV11-3|.
CASSLREGDLDTQYF
TGTGCCAGCAGTCTTCGGGAGGGGGATTTGGATACGCAGTATTTT
>.|TRBJ2-5|TRBV6-5|.
CASSYGSGVGETQYF
TGTGCCAGCAGTTACGGGTCGGGAGTGGGGGAGACCCAGTACTTC
>.|TRBJ2-7|TRBV4-1|few
CASSQDLTSKQYF
TGCGCCAGCAGCCAAGATTTGACTAGTAAGCAGTACTTC
>TRBD1|TRBJ2-2|TRBV5-4|.
CASSTSYDRGGITGELFF
TGTGCCAGCAGCACAAGTTACGACAGGGGGGGGATAACCGGGGAGCTGTTTTTT
>.|TRBJ1-6|TRBV6-4|.
CASSPGQTNSPLHF
TGTGCCAGCAGTCCGGGACAAACTAATTCACCCCTCCACTTT
>.|TRBJ1-1|TRBV9|.
CASSPLGVPGTEAFF
TGTGCCAGCAGCCCCTTGGGAGTCCCGGGGACTGAAGCTTTCTTT
>.|TRBJ1-2|TRBV28|.
CASTRQLYGYTF
TGTGCCAGCACTCGACAGCTCTATGGCTACACCTTC
>.|TRBJ1-5|TRBV4-1|.
CASSQRSPSKSGHQPQHF
TGCGCCAGCAGCCAAAGATCCCCCTCAAAGAGCGGTCATCAGCCCCAGCATTTT
>.|TRBJ2-5|TRBV9|.
CASSVVGQGWGQETQYF
TGTGCCAGCAGCGTAGTAGGCCAGGGATGGGGTCAAGAGACCCAGTACTTC
>TRBD1|TRBJ2-2|TRBV6-1|.
CASSEGQGWTGELFF
TGTGCCAGCAGTGAAGGACAGGGGTGGACCGGGGAGCTGTTTTTT
>TRBD1|TRBJ2-5|TRBV9|once
CASSRVRAGGNSETQYF
TGTGCCAGCAGCCGAGTACGGGCAGGGGGCAATAGTGAGACCCAGTACTTC
>TRBD1|TRBJ1-5|TRBV2|once
CASSAGGVGQPQHF
TGTGCCAGCAGTGCAGGGGGCGTAGGTCAGCCCCAGCATTTT
>TRBD1|TRBJ1-3|TRBV7-7|.
CASSLGESGTGGFSGNTIYF
TGTGCCAGCAGCTTAGGCGAAAGCGGGACAGGGGGCTTCTCTGGAAACACCATATATTTT